What follows are 16 T cell receptor beta chains derived from one specimen sequenced in a study of PD-L1 blockade in urothelial cancer. Repertoires were generated with immunoSEQ multiplex PCR, while TCRdb's copy carries only in-frame clones and drops some. The profile covers some 38,000 clones, with about 85% appearing a single time and 13% to 15% taken by the ten largest. Time point specified: pretreatment peripheral blood. Specimen: PBMCs, collected around atezolizumab (anti-PD-L1) treatment. The origin of the receptors is an elderly man with urothelial cancer.

The chain links TRBV19 to TRBJ2-1; 8 nucleotides agree with TRBD2. CDR1 LNHDA and CDR2 SQIVND come from the germline V gene (reference sequence). V gave up 4 bases and J gave up 4 bases; unmatched junction bases: 6. The CDR3 contains 15 residues. CDR3 nucleotide sequence: TGTGCCAGTAGTACGCTAGCGGGCCTTTACAATGAGCAGTTCTTC. Translated, it gives CASSTLAGLYNEQFF.

J is TRBJ1-2 and V is TRBV4-1; maybe TRBD1 (5 bases). The V end lost 3 bases, the J end lost 5 bases, and 13 bases lay between the germline ends. The CDR3 totals 14 residues. The germline CDR1 and CDR2 sequences are MGHRA and YSYEKL. CDR3 loop: CASSQARDGYGYTF. CDR3 DNA: TGCGCCAGCAGCCAGGCGCGGGACGGGTATGGCTACACCTTC.

The V gene is TRBV7-2, the J gene TRBJ2-7; tentatively, D is TRBD1 or TRBD2 (9 bases each). Germline CDR1 SGHTA, CDR2 FQGNSA. The CDR3 length is 18 residues. Trimming removed 2 bases from V and 4 bases from J, with 24 bases in between. The CDR3, as DNA: TGTGCCAGCAGCTTAATGGACAGGGGTTTGGCGGGAGGGTACGAGCAGTACTTC. It translates to CASSLMDRGLAGGYEQYF. Full variable domain (rest looked up from reference TRBV7-2 and TRBJ2-7): GAGVSQSPSNKVTEKGKDVELRCDPISGHTALYWYRQSLGQGLEFLIYFQGNSAPDKSGLPSDRFSAERTGGSVSTLTIQRTQQEDSAVYLCASSLMDRGLAGGYEQYFGPGTRLTVT.

This clone was counted once. V gene TRBV30 combines with J gene TRBJ2-5, with 7 bases fitting TRBD2. CDR1 is GTSNPN, CDR2 SVGIG, per germline (reference sequence). Trimming removed 5 bases from V and 5 bases from J; junction bases left unmatched: 5. The CDR3 has 12 residues. As DNA, the CDR3 is TGTGCCTGGGGACTAGTGTGGGAGACCCAGTACTTC. It encodes CAWGLVWETQYF.

The V call is TRBV20-1, the J call TRBJ2-1; no reliable D call. CDR1 is DFQATT and CDR2 is SNEGSKA in the germline V gene (reference sequence). Trimming took 6 bases from V and 4 from J, leaving 4 bases between them. The CDR3 is made up of 10 amino acids. The CDR3 DNA follows: TGCAGTGCGAGGTACAATGAGCAGTTCTTC. Amino acid sequence: CSARYNEQFF.

The chain recombines TRBV5-6 with TRBJ2-2; 8 bases agree with TRBD1. This CDR3 has 15 residues. Losses at the gene ends were 5 bases for V and 4 bases for J; bases not matched to a gene: 7. In germline, CDR1 is SGHDT, CDR2 YYEEEE. CDR3 loop: CASRRTGKGTGELFF. CDR3 nucleotide sequence: TGTGCCAGCAGACGGACAGGGAAGGGCACCGGGGAGCTGTTTTTT.

This chain uses TRBV7-2 with TRBJ2-1; TRBD1 aligns across 8 bases. CDR3 length: 15 amino acids. The J segment lost 0 bases and the V segment lost 5 bases, leaving 3 bases of the junction unmatched. Looked up from germline, CDR1 is SGHTA and CDR2 is FQGNSA. The CDR3 sequence is CASSPQGGSYNEQFF. CDR3 DNA sequence: TGTGCCAGCAGCCCACAGGGGGGCTCCTACAATGAGCAGTTCTTC.

This chain connects TRBV6-1 to TRBJ1-5, with 11 bases identical to TRBD1. Germline lookup yields CDR1 MNHNS and CDR2 SASEGT. There are 15 residues in the CDR3. J gave up 6 bases and V 5 bases, and 6 bases lay outside the gene matches. The CDR3 is CASSSDRGPGQPQHF. The DNA of the CDR3 is TGTGCCAGCAGTTCGGACAGGGGGCCTGGTCAGCCCCAGCATTTT.

The chain couples TRBV5-4 to TRBJ1-2; D might be TRBD1 (6 bases). This CDR3 has 12 residues. Trimming took 4 bases from V and 3 from J, leaving 7 bases between them. Germline lookup yields CDR1 SGHNT and CDR2 YYREEE (reference sequence). CDR3: CASSPGDYGYTF. The CDR3 coding sequence is TGTGCCAGCAGCCCAGGGGACTATGGCTACACCTTC.

The chain combines TRBV30 with TRBJ1-4; TRBD1 matches at 7 bases. With V trimmed by 0 bases and J by 8 bases, 9 bases remained unmatched. The CDR3 runs 15 residues. The germline CDR1 and CDR2 sequences are GTSNPN and SVGIG (reference sequence). CDR3 protein: CAWSVSGLGGEKLFF. The DNA of the CDR3 is TGTGCCTGGAGTGTTTCAGGCTTAGGGGGCGAAAAACTGTTTTTT.

This clone was detected only a few times. The chain joins TRBV7-2 to TRBJ1-2; D gene ambiguous. Between the trimmed V and J ends, which lost 2 bases and 2 bases, there was a span of 6 bases. This CDR3 spans 13 amino acids. Germline lookup yields CDR1 SGHTA and CDR2 FQGNSA. CDR3 amino acids: CASSLWSNYGYTF. CDR3 bases: TGTGCCAGCAGCTTATGGAGCAACTATGGCTACACCTTC.

The CDR3 DNA follows: TGTGCCAGTACTGTTCGAGGGGAAGCTTTCTTT. This encodes CASTVRGEAFF. The chain couples TRBV19 to TRBJ1-1; no reliable D call. Germline V gives CDR1 LNHDA, CDR2 SQIVND (reference sequence). Trimming cost V 7 bases and J 8 bases, with 11 bases left between them. The CDR3 covers 11 residues.

The genes are TRBV15 and TRBJ1-1; D perhaps matches TRBD1 (5 bases). Germline-derived CDR1 and CDR2 are LNHNV and YYDKDF (reference sequence). The CDR3 covers 16 residues. Trimming took 0 bases from V and 6 from J, leaving 17 bases between them. CDR3 nucleotides: TGTGCCACCAGCAGAGATGGCGGGGGTCCGAGCGCTGAAGCTTTCTTT. Translation: CATSRDGGGPSAEAFF.

This clone was seen only once. This chain connects TRBV28 to TRBJ1-2, with 7 positions matching TRBD1. Trimming cost V 3 bases and J 8 bases; bases outside gene matches: 9. The CDR3 contains 14 residues. Per germline, CDR1 MDHEN and CDR2 SYDVKM. The CDR3 protein is CASSLTGSFLGYTF. The CDR3 coding sequence is TGTGCCAGCAGTTTGACAGGGTCGTTCCTAGGCTACACCTTC.

The CDR3 region is CASSEIGYGYTF. DNA of the CDR3: TGTGCCAGCAGTGAGATCGGGTATGGCTACACCTTC. The chain couples TRBV6-1 to TRBJ1-2; D gene ambiguous. The germline gives CDR1 MNHNS, CDR2 SASEGT. CDR3 length equals 12 residues. Trimming stripped 3 bases from V and 5 bases from J, with 7 bases between.

Here the CDR3 reads CASSRDRSGGKLFF. The CDR3 DNA sequence: TGTGCCAGCAGCAGAGACAGGTCAGGGGGGAAACTGTTTTTT. This chain connects TRBV6-5 to TRBJ1-4; 7 bases fit TRBD1. Looked up from germline, CDR1 is MNHEY and CDR2 is SVGAGI. The CDR3 contains 14 residues. Unmatched junction bases numbered 12, after V lost 6 bases and J lost 11 bases.